This TCR beta chain was profiled in a study of T cell responses to AZD1222 COVID-19 vaccine. Study observations and caveats: Nearly half of spike-specific TCRs reportedly target variant regions that are unmutated in the B.1.351 and B.1.1.7 variants. The donor cohort was predominantly white British with a female majority, and clonal diversity may have been underestimated. Among AZD1222 vaccinees, only six or seven were seropositive at baseline. Sampled repertoires all dated from after the peak T cell response.

Points on this clone: The antigen is undetermined.

Looked up from germline, CDR1 is LGHDT and CDR2 is YNNKEL (reference sequence). The CDR3 runs to 14 residues. With 5 bases removed from V and 3 bases from J, the gap between germline ends came to 13 bases. The method was immunoSEQ multiplex PCR; TCRdb's version includes in-frame clones alone and lacks a portion of them. The sample contains 85,000 to 120,000 clones, about 88% of which appear only once. The input for sequencing was peripheral blood, taken on day 0 of AZD1222 vaccination. V and J are TRBV3-1 (or the pseudogene TRBV3-2) and TRBJ1-1, with D possibly being TRBD1 (6 bases). The TCR comes from an adult in good health. CDR3 DNA sequence: TGTGCCAGCAGCGGACGGGACACTTACACTGAAGCTTTCTTT. Its protein product is CASSGRDTYTEAFF.